This is a list of T cell receptor beta chains from one sample in a study of human T cells and chemical hapten exposure. TCRdb reanalysed the RACE reads using MiXCR and keeps one entry per CDR3 protein. The sample records tens of thousands of distinct CDR3 sequences, 9.5% to 14% being singletons. The material sequenced was whole blood, taken in connection with sensitization to the hapten diphenylcyclopropenone (DPC). The receptors derive from a woman in her forties or fifties with alopecia areata. Some clones in this sample may be carry-over from other donors' samples. Each CDR3 is given with its conserved first and last residue. Each record gives: D gene, V gene, clone size, J gene, CDR3 protein, CDR3 DNA. A D gene is named only where the DNA matches it firmly. For some rows the clone size is stated as once, few or many, or as a class when expanded; others skip it.

TRBD2	TRBV27	many	TRBJ2-1	CASRALSGTSEYNEQFF	TGTGCCAGCAGGGCCCTCTCCGGGACTAGCGAGTACAATGAGCAGTTCTTC
TRBD2	TRBV28	many	TRBJ2-5	CASSSTSGLAATQETQYF	TGTGCCAGCAGTTCAACCTCTGGACTAGCGGCCACCCAAGAGACCCAGTACTTC
NA	TRBV7-9	NA	TRBJ2-5	CASSSLRNQETQYF	TGTGCCAGCAGCTCGTTGAGAAACCAAGAGACCCAGTACTTC
TRBD2	TRBV5-1	few	TRBJ2-5	CASSLELAGTKTQYF	TGCGCCAGCAGCTTGGAACTAGCGGGGACCAAGACCCAGTACTTC
NA	TRBV30	many	TRBJ2-1	CAWRGGRGINEQFF	TGTGCCTGGAGAGGGGGAAGGGGAATTAATGAGCAGTTCTTC
NA	TRBV2	many	TRBJ1-3	CASSDLGSGNTIYF	TGTGCCAGCAGTGATTTGGGCTCTGGAAACACCATATATTTT
NA	TRBV14	many	TRBJ2-5	CASSSLAVPGTQYF	TGTGCCAGCAGCTCCTTAGCGGTCCCGGGGACCCAGTACTTC
TRBD1	TRBV7-2	many	TRBJ2-5	CASSRTSGGWYQETQYF	TGTGCCAGCAGCCGCACCTCAGGGGGCTGGTACCAAGAGACCCAGTACTTC
NA	TRBV20-1	NA	TRBJ1-2	CSARADRRSYGYTF	TGCAGTGCTAGAGCCGACAGGAGAAGCTATGGCTACACCTTC
TRBD2	TRBV27	many	TRBJ2-7	CATQPGTSGRAEQYF	TGTGCGACCCAACCGGGGACTAGCGGGAGGGCCGAGCAGTACTTC
NA	TRBV5-1	NA	TRBJ2-2	CASSLNVRGTTGELFF	TGCGCCAGCAGCTTGAACGTCCGAGGTACCACCGGGGAGCTGTTTTTT
TRBD2	TRBV20-1	NA	TRBJ2-5	CSALQGIAGHQETQYF	TGCAGTGCTCTACAAGGAATAGCGGGGCACCAAGAGACCCAGTACTTC
TRBD1	TRBV29-1	many	TRBJ2-2	CSVPNRDRVNTGELFF	TGCAGCGTCCCTAACCGGGACAGGGTTAACACCGGGGAGCTGTTTTTT
TRBD2	TRBV29-1	many	TRBJ2-3	CSVDRTSVSDTQYF	TGCAGCGTTGATCGGACTAGCGTTTCAGATACGCAGTATTTT
NA	TRBV20-1	few	TRBJ2-4	CSAQGGLLAKNIQYF	TGCAGTGCCCAGGGGGGGTTACTAGCCAAAAACATTCAGTACTTC
NA	TRBV29-1	many	TRBJ2-5	CSVDKWDPQETQYF	TGCAGCGTTGATAAGTGGGACCCCCAGGAGACCCAGTACTTC
TRBD2	TRBV5-1	many	TRBJ2-3	CASTPAGGVTDTQYF	TGCGCCAGCACCCCCGCCGGGGGGGTAACGGATACGCAGTATTTT
NA	TRBV29-1	NA	TRBJ2-7	CSVDKWGGSEQYF	TGCAGCGTTGACAAATGGGGCGGTTCCGAGCAGTACTTC
NA	TRBV7-6	few	TRBJ2-1	CASSLKAGVQYNEQFF	TGTGCCAGCAGCTTAAAGGCAGGGGTCCAGTACAATGAGCAGTTCTTC
NA	TRBV6-6	once	TRBJ1-5	CASSYSDEGNQPQHF	TGTGCCAGCAGTTACTCGGACGAGGGCAATCAGCCCCAGCATTTT
NA	TRBV28	few	TRBJ1-2	CASTDRQTGYTF	TGTGCCAGCACCGACCGACAGACTGGCTACACCTTC
NA	TRBV29-1	many	TRBJ1-5	CSGAPYMGNQPQHF	TGCAGCGGTGCACCGTATATGGGCAATCAGCCCCAGCATTTT
NA	TRBV7-9	few	TRBJ1-1	CASSSPAEGGDTEAFF	TGTGCCAGCAGCTCCCCCGCTGAGGGAGGAGACACTGAAGCTTTCTTT
NA	TRBV12-3/TRBV12-4	NA	TRBJ2-1	CASSLGTPDNEQFF	TGTGCCAGCAGTTTAGGGACCCCAGACAATGAGCAGTTCTTC
TRBD1	TRBV20-1	few	TRBJ2-1	CSAREERTGGLKSYNEQFF	TGCAGTGCTAGGGAGGAGCGGACAGGGGGCCTGAAGTCCTACAATGAGCAGTTCTTC
NA	TRBV28	NA	TRBJ1-2	CASSSGAANYGYTF	TGTGCCAGCAGTTCAGGGGCCGCTAACTATGGCTACACCTTC
NA	TRBV20-1	few	TRBJ2-3	CSATRLGQGPDTQYF	TGCAGTGCCACCAGACTAGGGCAAGGCCCAGATACGCAGTATTTT
TRBD2	TRBV29-1	NA	TRBJ2-3	CSVAGRTSGEWSTDTQYF	TGCAGCGTTGCTGGTAGAACTAGCGGGGAATGGAGCACAGATACGCAGTATTTT
TRBD2	TRBV7-2	many	TRBJ2-1	CASSRRLAGGENEQFF	TGTGCCAGCAGCCGAAGACTAGCGGGAGGGGAGAATGAGCAGTTCTTC
NA	TRBV19	many	TRBJ2-5	CASSTRVTLQETQYF	TGTGCCAGTAGTACCAGGGTAACACTCCAAGAGACCCAGTACTTC
NA	TRBV19	NA	TRBJ2-6	CASSTTGANVLTF	TGTGCCAGTAGCACGACTGGGGCCAACGTCCTGACTTTC
NA	TRBV7-9	many	TRBJ2-1	CASSSGPPRIDEQFF	TGTGCCAGCAGCTCGGGACCGCCCCGTATAGATGAGCAGTTCTTC
NA	TRBV2	many	TRBJ2-5	CASSRDSQETQYF	TGTGCCAGCAGTCGGGACTCCCAAGAGACCCAGTACTTC
NA	TRBV6-2/TRBV6-3	few	TRBJ1-4	CASTYTSTGFSEKLFF	TGTGCCAGCACCTACACCTCGACAGGCTTTTCTGAAAAACTGTTTTTT
NA	TRBV5-6	many	TRBJ2-5	CASSLARPPETQYF	TGTGCCAGCAGCTTGGCCCGGCCCCCCGAGACCCAGTACTTC
NA	TRBV11-2	NA	TRBJ2-3	CASSEAALGADTQYF	TGTGCCAGCAGCGAGGCCGCACTTGGGGCAGATACGCAGTATTTT
TRBD2	TRBV7-3	NA	TRBJ2-6	CASSRSGGAQGANVLTF	TGTGCCAGCAGCCGTAGCGGGGGGGCGCAAGGGGCCAACGTCCTGACTTTC
TRBD1	TRBV7-2	NA	TRBJ2-2	CASSLGDRASGELFF	TGTGCCAGCAGCTTAGGTGACAGGGCGTCCGGGGAGCTGTTTTTT
TRBD1	TRBV19	few	TRBJ2-1	CASSTTPVTGAEQFF	TGTGCCAGTAGTACCACTCCGGTTACAGGGGCGGAGCAGTTCTTC
TRBD1	TRBV20-1	NA	TRBJ1-4	CSVYRGLVEKLFF	TGCAGTGTGTATAGGGGGCTTGTTGAAAAACTGTTTTTT
TRBD1	TRBV4-3	NA	TRBJ1-1	CASSHGTANTEAFF	TGCGCCAGCAGCCACGGGACAGCAAACACTGAAGCTTTCTTT
NA	TRBV2	NA	TRBJ2-2	CASSHAWRVNSPGELFF	TGTGCCAGCAGTCACGCTTGGCGGGTGAATTCTCCCGGGGAGCTGTTTTTT
NA	TRBV12-3/TRBV12-4	many	TRBJ2-6	CASTPSGANVLTF	TGTGCCAGCACCCCGAGTGGGGCCAACGTCCTGACTTTC
NA	TRBV7-8	many	TRBJ2-6	CASSRREGANVLTF	TGTGCCAGCAGCCGTCGGGAAGGGGCCAACGTCCTGACTTTC
TRBD1	TRBV7-9	many	TRBJ1-2	CASSLDRFGYTF	TGTGCCAGCAGTTTGGACAGGTTTGGCTACACCTTC
NA	TRBV28	many	TRBJ1-1	CASSLGSPPKNTEAFF	TGTGCCAGCAGTTTAGGCAGCCCACCTAAGAACACTGAAGCTTTCTTT
TRBD1	TRBV20-1	NA	TRBJ2-5	CSADDRVGETQYF	TGCAGTGCTGACGACAGGGTCGGGGAGACCCAGTACTTC
TRBD1	TRBV7-2	NA	TRBJ2-1	CASSSILTGTGDNEQFF	TGTGCCAGCAGCTCCATACTGACCGGGACAGGGGACAATGAGCAGTTCTTC
NA	TRBV7-2	many	TRBJ2-5	CASRPASGRAGETQYF	TGTGCCAGCAGACCCGCCTCAGGCAGGGCGGGGGAGACCCAGTACTTC
NA	TRBV3-1	many	TRBJ1-6	CASSRRNNSPLHF	TGTGCCAGCAGCCGTAGGAACAATTCACCCCTCCACTTT
NA	TRBV4-3	few	TRBJ2-3	CASSQVVAGSTDTQYF	TGCGCCAGCAGCCAAGTAGTTGCGGGAAGCACAGATACGCAGTATTTT
NA	TRBV7-6	few	TRBJ2-1	CASSRRGTTSYNEQFF	TGTGCCAGCAGCCGCCGCGGCACTACATCATACAATGAGCAGTTCTTC
TRBD2	TRBV19	few	TRBJ2-3	CASSMGAGGPDTQYF	TGTGCCAGTAGTATGGGAGCGGGGGGACCAGATACGCAGTATTTT